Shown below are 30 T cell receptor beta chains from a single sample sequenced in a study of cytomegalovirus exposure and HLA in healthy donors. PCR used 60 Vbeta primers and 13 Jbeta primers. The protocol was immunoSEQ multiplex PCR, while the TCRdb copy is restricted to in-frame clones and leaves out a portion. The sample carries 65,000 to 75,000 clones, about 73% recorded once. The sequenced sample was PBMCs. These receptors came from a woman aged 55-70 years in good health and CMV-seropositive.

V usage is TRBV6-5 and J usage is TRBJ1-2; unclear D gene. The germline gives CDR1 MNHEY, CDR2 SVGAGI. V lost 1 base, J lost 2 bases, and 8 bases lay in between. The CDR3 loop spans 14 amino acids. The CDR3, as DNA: TGTGCCAGCAGTTACTGGGTCGGGAACTATGGCTACACCTTC. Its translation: CASSYWVGNYGYTF.

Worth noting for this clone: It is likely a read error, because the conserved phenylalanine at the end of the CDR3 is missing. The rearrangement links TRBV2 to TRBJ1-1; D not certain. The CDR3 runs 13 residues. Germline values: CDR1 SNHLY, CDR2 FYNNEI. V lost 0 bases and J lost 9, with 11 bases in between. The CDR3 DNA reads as TGTGCCAGCAGTGAAGCGCTCAACAGTAAAGCTTTCGTT. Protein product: CASSEALNSKAFV.

Here the CDR3 reads CASSEFGTSGRYNEQFF. The CDR3 coding sequence is TGTGCCAGCAGTGAATTTGGGACTAGCGGGAGATATAATGAGCAGTTCTTC. The chain carries TRBV25-1 and TRBJ2-1; 14 bases fit TRBD2. J gave up 7 bases and V 1 base, and 6 bases lay outside the gene matches. Germline CDR1 and CDR2: MGHDK and SYGVNS. The CDR3 spans 17 residues.

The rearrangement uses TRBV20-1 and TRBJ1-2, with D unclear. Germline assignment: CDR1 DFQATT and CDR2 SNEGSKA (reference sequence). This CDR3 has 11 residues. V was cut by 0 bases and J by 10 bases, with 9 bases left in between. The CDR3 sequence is CSARDGRLYTF. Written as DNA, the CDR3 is TGCAGTGCTAGAGATGGCAGGCTCTACACCTTC.

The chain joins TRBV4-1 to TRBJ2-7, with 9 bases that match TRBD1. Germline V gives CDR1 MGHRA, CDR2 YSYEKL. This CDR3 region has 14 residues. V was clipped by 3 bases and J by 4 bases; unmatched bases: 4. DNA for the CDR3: TGCGCCAGCAGCCATGGGGACAGGGAATACGAGCAGTACTTC. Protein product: CASSHGDREYEQYF.

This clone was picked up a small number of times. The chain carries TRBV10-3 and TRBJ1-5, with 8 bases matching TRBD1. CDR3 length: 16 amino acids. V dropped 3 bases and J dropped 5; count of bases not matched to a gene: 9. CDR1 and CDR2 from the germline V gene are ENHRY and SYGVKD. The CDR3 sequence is CAISDPDRGRDQPQHF. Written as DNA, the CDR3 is TGTGCCATCAGTGACCCCGACAGGGGAAGGGATCAGCCCCAGCATTTT.

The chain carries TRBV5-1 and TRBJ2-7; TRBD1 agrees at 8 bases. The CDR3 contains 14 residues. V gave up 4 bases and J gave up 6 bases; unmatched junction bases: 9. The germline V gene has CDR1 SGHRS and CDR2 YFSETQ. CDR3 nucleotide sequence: TGCGCCAGCAGCCCGGGGACAGGCCCACGCGAGCAGTACTTC. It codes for CASSPGTGPREQYF. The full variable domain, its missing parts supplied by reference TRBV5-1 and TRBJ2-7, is KAGVTQTPRYLIKTRGQQVTLSCSPISGHRSVSWYQQTPGQGLQFLFEYFSETQRNKGNFPGRFSGRQFSNSRSEMNVSTLELGDSALYLCASSPGTGPREQYFGPGTRLTVT.

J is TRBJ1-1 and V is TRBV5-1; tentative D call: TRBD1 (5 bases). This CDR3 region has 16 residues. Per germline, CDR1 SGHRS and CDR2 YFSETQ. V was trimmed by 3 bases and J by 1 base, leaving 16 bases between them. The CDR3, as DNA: TGCGCCAGCAGCTACGGACACGAAATACCGAACACTGAAGCTTTCTTT. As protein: CASSYGHEIPNTEAFF.

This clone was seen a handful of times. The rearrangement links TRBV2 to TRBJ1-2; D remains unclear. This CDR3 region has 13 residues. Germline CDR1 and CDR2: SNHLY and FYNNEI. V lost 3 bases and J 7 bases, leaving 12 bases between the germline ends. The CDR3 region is CASSDVAPGGYTF. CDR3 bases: TGTGCCAGCAGTGACGTAGCGCCGGGTGGCTACACCTTC.

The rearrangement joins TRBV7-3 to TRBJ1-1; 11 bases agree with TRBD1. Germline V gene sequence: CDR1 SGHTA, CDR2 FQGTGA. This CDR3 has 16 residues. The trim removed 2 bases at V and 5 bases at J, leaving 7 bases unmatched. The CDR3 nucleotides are TGTGCCAGCAGCTTATTAGGACAGGGGGCAGGGACTGAAGCTTTCTTT. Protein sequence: CASSLLGQGAGTEAFF.

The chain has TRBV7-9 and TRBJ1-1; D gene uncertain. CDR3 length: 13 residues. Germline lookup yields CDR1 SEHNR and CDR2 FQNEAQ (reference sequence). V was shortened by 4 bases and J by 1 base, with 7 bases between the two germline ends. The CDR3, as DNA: TGTGCCAGCAGCTCGGCGGGGAACACTGAAGCTTTCTTT. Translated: CASSSAGNTEAFF.

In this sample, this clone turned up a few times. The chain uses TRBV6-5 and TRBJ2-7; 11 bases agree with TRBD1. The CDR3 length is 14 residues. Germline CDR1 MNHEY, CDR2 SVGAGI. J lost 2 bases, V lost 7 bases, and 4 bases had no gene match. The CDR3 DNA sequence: TGTGCCAGCAATCCGGGACAGGGGGCCTACGAGCAGTACTTC. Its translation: CASNPGQGAYEQYF.

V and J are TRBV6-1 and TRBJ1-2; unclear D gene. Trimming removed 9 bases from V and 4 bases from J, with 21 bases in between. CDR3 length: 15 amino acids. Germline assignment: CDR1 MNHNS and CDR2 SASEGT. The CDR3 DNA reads TGTGCCAGTCAACGTGATATGGGGAGCTCCTATGGCTACACCTTC. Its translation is CASQRDMGSSYGYTF.

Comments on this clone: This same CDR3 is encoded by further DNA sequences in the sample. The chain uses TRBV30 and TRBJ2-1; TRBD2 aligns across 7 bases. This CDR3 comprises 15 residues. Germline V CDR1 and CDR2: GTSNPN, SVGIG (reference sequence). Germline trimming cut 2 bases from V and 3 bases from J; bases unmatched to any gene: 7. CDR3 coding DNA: TGTGCCTGGAGTAGGCGGGAGTTGTACTACAATGAGCAGTTCTTC. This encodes CAWSRRELYYNEQFF.

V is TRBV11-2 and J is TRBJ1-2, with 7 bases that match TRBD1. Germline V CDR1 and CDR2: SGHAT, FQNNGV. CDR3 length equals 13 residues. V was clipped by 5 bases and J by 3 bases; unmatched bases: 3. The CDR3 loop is CASSRQGDYGYTF. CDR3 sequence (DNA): TGTGCCAGCAGCCGACAGGGAGACTATGGCTACACCTTC.

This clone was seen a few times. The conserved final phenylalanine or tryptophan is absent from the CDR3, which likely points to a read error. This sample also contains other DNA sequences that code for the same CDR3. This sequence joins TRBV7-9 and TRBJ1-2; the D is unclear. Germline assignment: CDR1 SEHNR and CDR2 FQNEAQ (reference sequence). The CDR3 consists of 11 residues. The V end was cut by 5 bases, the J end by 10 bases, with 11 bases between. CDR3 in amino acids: CASSANFHYTV. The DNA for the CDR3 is TGTGCCAGCAGCGCCAATTTCCACTACACCGTC.

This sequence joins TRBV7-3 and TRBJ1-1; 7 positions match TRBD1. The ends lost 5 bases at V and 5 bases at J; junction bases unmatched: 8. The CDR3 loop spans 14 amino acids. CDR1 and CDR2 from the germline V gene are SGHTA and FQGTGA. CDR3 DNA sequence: TGTGCCAGCAGCCGTAGAGGGGGCGGAACTGAAGCTTTCTTT. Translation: CASSRRGGGTEAFF.

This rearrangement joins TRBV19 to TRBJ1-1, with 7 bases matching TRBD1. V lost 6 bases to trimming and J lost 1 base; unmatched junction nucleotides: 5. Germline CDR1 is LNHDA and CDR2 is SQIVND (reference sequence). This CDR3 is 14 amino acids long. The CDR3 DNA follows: TGTGCCAGTAGCTGGGACAGATCGAACACTGAAGCTTTCTTT. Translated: CASSWDRSNTEAFF.

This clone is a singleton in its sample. CDR3 DNA: TGTGCCAGGAAACAGGGATCTGGGGCCAACGTCCTGACTTTC. Amino acids: CARKQGSGANVLTF. This chain joins TRBV2 and TRBJ2-6; possibly TRBD1 for D (6 bases). Trimming took off 9 bases at V and 1 base at J, with 10 bases between the two ends. This CDR3 contains 14 residues. Germline lookup yields CDR1 SNHLY and CDR2 FYNNEI.

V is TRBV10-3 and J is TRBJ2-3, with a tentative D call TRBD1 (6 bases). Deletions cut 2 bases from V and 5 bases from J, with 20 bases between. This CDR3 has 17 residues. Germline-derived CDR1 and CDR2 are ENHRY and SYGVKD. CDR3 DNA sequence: TGTGCCATCAGTGAGCTTGAAGGGGGACAAGTAATAGATACGCAGTATTTT. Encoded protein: CAISELEGGQVIDTQYF.

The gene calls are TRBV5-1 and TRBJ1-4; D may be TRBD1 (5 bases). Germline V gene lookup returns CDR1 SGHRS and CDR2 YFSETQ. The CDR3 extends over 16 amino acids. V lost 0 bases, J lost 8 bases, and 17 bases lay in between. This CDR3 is CASSLGGVSESEKLFF. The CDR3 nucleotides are TGCGCCAGCAGCTTGGGGGGGGTTTCTGAATCGGAAAAACTGTTTTTT.

The CDR3 coding sequence is TGTGCCAGCAGCCAAGATGGCGGGGGGAACACAGATACGCAGTATTTT. Translation gives CASSQDGGGNTDTQYF. The chain links TRBV14 to TRBJ2-3, with TRBD2 matching 8 bases. CDR1 SGHDN and CDR2 FVKESK come from the germline V gene. Germline trimming cut 0 bases from V and 2 bases from J; bases unmatched to any gene: 4. CDR3 size: 16 residues.

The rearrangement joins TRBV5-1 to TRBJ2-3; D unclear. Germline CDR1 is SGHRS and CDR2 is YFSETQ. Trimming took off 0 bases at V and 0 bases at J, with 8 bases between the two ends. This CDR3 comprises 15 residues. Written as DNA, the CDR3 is TGCGCCAGCAGCTTGGGTGGGCGCAGCACAGATACGCAGTATTTT. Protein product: CASSLGGRSTDTQYF.

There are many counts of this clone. The chain's CDR3 is CASSEEGPHRGLGYTF. CDR3 DNA: TGTGCCAGCAGTGAAGAGGGTCCCCACAGGGGTCTCGGCTACACCTTC. The V gene is TRBV2, the J gene TRBJ1-2, with TRBD1 matching 7 bases. This CDR3 contains 16 residues. J lost 8 bases, V lost 1 base, and 13 bases had no gene match. Germline assignment: CDR1 SNHLY and CDR2 FYNNEI.

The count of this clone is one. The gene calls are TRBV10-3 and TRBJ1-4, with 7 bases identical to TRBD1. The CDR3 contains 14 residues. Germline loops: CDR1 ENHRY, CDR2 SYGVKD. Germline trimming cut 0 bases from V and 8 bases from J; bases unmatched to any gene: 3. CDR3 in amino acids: CAISESGGEEKLFF. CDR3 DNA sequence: TGTGCCATCAGTGAGTCAGGGGGCGAGGAAAAACTGTTTTTT.

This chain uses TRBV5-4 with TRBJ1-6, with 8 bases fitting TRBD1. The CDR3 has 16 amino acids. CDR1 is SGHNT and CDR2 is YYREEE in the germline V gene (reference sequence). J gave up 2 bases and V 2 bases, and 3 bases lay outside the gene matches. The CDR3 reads CASSLGQGAYNSPLHF. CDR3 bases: TGTGCCAGCAGCTTAGGACAGGGAGCCTATAATTCACCCCTCCACTTT.

CDR3 loop: CASSQLAGGGDTQYF. For the CDR3, the DNA is TGTGCCAGCAGTCAACTAGCGGGGGGAGGAGATACGCAGTATTTT. The genes are TRBV27 and TRBJ2-3; TRBD2 matches 12 bases. Trimming cost V 5 bases and J 5 bases; bases outside gene matches: 5. Germline V gene sequence: CDR1 MNHEY, CDR2 SMNVEV (reference sequence). The CDR3 is 15 residues long.

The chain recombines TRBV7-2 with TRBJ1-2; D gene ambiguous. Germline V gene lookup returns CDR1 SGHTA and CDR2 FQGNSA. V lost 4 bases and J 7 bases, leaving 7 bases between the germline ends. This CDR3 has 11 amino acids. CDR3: CASSSGFGYTF. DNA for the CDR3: TGTGCCAGCAGCTCGGGGTTTGGCTACACCTTC.

The CDR3 DNA is TGCGCCAGCAGCTTGTCTGCCGGGATGGCCGGGGAGCTGTTTTTT. Its protein is CASSLSAGMAGELFF. This sequence joins TRBV5-1 and TRBJ2-2; weak D call: TRBD2 (5 bases). The CDR3 is made up of 15 amino acids. CDR1 SGHRS and CDR2 YFSETQ come from the germline V gene. The V end was cut by 1 base, the J end by 6 bases, with 13 bases between.

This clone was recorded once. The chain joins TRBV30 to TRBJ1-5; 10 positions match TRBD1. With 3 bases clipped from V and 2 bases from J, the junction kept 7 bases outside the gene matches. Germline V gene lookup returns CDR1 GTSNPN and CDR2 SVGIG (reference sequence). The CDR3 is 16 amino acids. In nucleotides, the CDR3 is TGTGCCTGGAGCCCCCCAGGGACAGGGGGCAATCAGCCCCAGCATTTT. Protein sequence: CAWSPPGTGGNQPQHF. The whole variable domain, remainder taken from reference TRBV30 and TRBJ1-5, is SQTIHQWPATLVQPVGSPLSLECTVEGTSNPNLYWYRQAAGRGLQLLFYSVGIGQISSEVPQNLSASRPQDRQFILSSKKLLLSDSGFYLCAWSPPGTGGNQPQHFGDGTRLSIL.